This T cell receptor (beta chain) derives from a study of blood T cell repertoires in COVID-19. In the study overall: Acute and convalescent COVID-19 samples came from the United States, Italy and Spain.

Those who participated ranged in age from roughly 18 to 90 years and resided in approximately 26 US areas. Assignment of participants to cohorts was predicated upon participant-reported clinical history. In the source study's methods: Reference gene primer amplification gave estimated nucleated cell counts. This table comes from immunoSEQ multiplex PCR, and its TCRdb copy is limited to in-frame clones, with some not included. V and J calls and clone size are those listed in that table; D and trimming were worked out from the DNA. The table shows 250,000 to 350,000 clones, with around 87% occurring only once. Trimming shortened V by 3 bases and J by 0 bases, and 14 bases separated the two germline ends. CDR1 and CDR2 (germline): MDHEN, SYDVKM. The CDR3 runs 16 residues. This clone was picked up a small number of times.

The specimen sequenced was PBMCs or T cells enriched from blood (not recorded which). The receptor was derived from a woman in her late teens or twenties with acute COVID-19. The rearrangement links TRBV28 to TRBJ1-2; TRBD1 is a possible D gene (5 bases). The CDR3 region is CASSLDTATSNYGYTF. The CDR3 nucleotides are TGTGCCAGCAGTTTGGACACCGCGACCTCTAACTATGGCTACACCTTC.